A selection of T cell receptor beta chains follows, all from one sample in a study of blood T cell repertoires in COVID-19. Clones were sequenced by immunoSEQ multiplex PCR, and TCRdb holds only the in-frame ones, with some missing. The sample records some 200,000 clones, over 70% being singletons. Sample: peripheral blood. Receptor source: a woman between 65 and 79 years old with acute or convalescent COVID-19. Both conserved end residues are part of each CDR3. The order of the fields is CDR3 protein, CDR3 DNA, D gene, J gene, clone size, V gene. D genes are given only for firm matches. Clone size is stated in some rows and not others, as once, few, many or a class when expanded.

CASSVVDRANQPQHF | TGTGCCAGCAGCGTTGTGGACAGGGCAAACCAGCCCCAGCATTTT | TRBD1 | TRBJ1-5 | . | TRBV5-6
CASSPGLRQGGEQYF | TGTGCCAGCTCACCTGGCCTGAGACAGGGTGGGGAGCAGTACTTC | TRBD1 | TRBJ2-7 | . | TRBV18
CATSDLRTSGSSYNEQFF | TGTGCCACCAGTGATTTGAGGACTAGCGGGAGCTCCTACAATGAGCAGTTCTTC | TRBD2 | TRBJ2-1 | . | TRBV24-1
CAWSAGGRINEKLFF | TGTGCCTGGAGTGCAGGGGGACGGATTAATGAAAAACTGTTTTTT | TRBD1 | TRBJ1-4 | . | TRBV30
CAWSPRTSGVPGYNEQFF | TGTGCCTGGAGTCCCAGGACTAGCGGGGTCCCGGGGTACAATGAGCAGTTCTTC | TRBD2 | TRBJ2-1 | . | TRBV30
CASSYSAGNQPQHF | TGTGCCAGCAGTTACTCGGCAGGGAATCAGCCCCAGCATTTT | . | TRBJ1-5 | . | TRBV6-5
CASSPGQGTEAFF | TGTGCCAGTAGCCCCGGACAGGGCACTGAAGCTTTCTTT | TRBD1 | TRBJ1-1 | . | TRBV19
CASSFGGTGLREQYF | TGTGCCAGCAGTTTCGGGGGGACTGGGCTTAGGGAGCAGTACTTC | TRBD2 | TRBJ2-7 | . | TRBV28
CASKSGYEQYF | TGTGCCAGCAAATCCGGCTACGAGCAGTACTTC | . | TRBJ2-7 | medium-sized | TRBV6-5
CATRQGVNSPLHF | TGCGCCACCCGACAGGGAGTAAATTCACCCCTCCACTTT | TRBD1 | TRBJ1-6 | . | TRBV5-1
CASSMDIPMNTEAFF | TGTGCCAGCAGTATGGACATCCCGATGAACACTGAAGCTTTCTTT | . | TRBJ1-1 | . | TRBV6-4
CASSVRAGAKNEQFF | TGCGCCAGCAGCGTCCGAGCGGGAGCCAAAAATGAGCAGTTCTTC | TRBD2 | TRBJ2-1 | few | TRBV5-1
CASSLGGTGAYEQYF | TGCGCCAGCAGCTTGGGCGGGACAGGGGCCTACGAGCAGTACTTC | TRBD1 | TRBJ2-7 | . | TRBV5-1